The sequence of this TCR beta chain was determined in a study of T-cell memory formation after mild COVID-19. Trimming stripped 3 bases from V and 0 bases from J, with 4 bases between. This CDR3 comprises 13 residues. TCRdb fed the 5' RACE reads into MiXCR, producing one record per CDR3 protein. The table lists under 200,000 distinct CDR3 sequences, 11% of them singletons. This chain uses TRBV12-3 or TRBV12-4 with TRBJ2-3, with D unresolved. Material: PBMCs or a T cell subset sorted from them (not recorded which). This TCR was recovered from a man younger than 35 who had mild COVID-19 (a few samples of this study predate the infection). Cell type and time point are not known. The CDR3 loop reads CASSFASTDTQYF. The CDR3 region has the DNA TGTGCCAGCAGTTTCGCTAGCACAGATACGCAGTATTTT.